The clone carrying this T cell receptor beta chain was detected once. This record belongs to a study of cytomegalovirus exposure and HLA in healthy donors. PCR amplification relied on 60 Vbeta primers (plus 13 Jbeta primers). Using immunoSEQ multiplex PCR, the repertoire was profiled, and TCRdb retains in-frame clones only, with some absent. The sample lists about 130,000 clones, around 78% occurring once. The source material was PBMCs. This receptor was taken from a middle-aged man in good health and CMV-seronegative.

The CDR3: CAWSVLLAGGNTEAFF. The DNA for the CDR3 is TGTGCCTGGAGTGTATTACTCGCCGGGGGGAACACTGAAGCTTTCTTT. V gene TRBV30 combines with J gene TRBJ1-1; D is possibly TRBD1 (5 bases). Trimming shortened V by 0 bases and J by 1 base, and 15 bases separated the two germline ends. The germline CDR1 and CDR2 sequences are GTSNPN and SVGIG (reference sequence). The CDR3 covers 16 residues.